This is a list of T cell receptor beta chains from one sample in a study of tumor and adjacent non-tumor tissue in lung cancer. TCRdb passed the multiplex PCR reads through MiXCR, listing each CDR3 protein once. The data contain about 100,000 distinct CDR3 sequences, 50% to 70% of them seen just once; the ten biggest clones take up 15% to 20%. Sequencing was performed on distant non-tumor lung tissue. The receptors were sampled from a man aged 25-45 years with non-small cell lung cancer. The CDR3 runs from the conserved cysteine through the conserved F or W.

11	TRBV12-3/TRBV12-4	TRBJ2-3	CVSSSRGMQYF
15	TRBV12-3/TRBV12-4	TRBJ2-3	CASSPGLAGTDTQYF
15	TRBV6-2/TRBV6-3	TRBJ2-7	CASTIMTSGSYEQYF
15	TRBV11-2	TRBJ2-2	CASKFGGENTGELFF
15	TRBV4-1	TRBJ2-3	CASSQDRRGADTRYF
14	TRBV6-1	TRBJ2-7	CASGRHPSSYEQYF
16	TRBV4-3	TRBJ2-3	CASSQDRGGGTDAQYF
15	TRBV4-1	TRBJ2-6	CASSQWETGANVPTF
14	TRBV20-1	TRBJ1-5	CSARKQGKIGPQHF
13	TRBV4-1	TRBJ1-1	CACSQGPVEGAFF
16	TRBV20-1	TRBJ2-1	CSASGTSGRSINEQFF
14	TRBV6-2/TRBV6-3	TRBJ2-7	CVSSYGAASYEQYF
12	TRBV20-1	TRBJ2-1	CSLAGGMNEQFF
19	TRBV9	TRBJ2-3	CASSVVSTSGGLSTDAQYF
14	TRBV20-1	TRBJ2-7	CSAAAAGAVYEQYF
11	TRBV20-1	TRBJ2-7	CNAIYNYEQYF
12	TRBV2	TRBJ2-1	CASSVGRNEQFF
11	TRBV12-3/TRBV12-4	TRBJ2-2	CASKSAGELFF
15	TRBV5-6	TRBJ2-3	CASSPPGHQSDTQYF
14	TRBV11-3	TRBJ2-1	CASSLGCGGDEQFF
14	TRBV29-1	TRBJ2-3	CSVLGTSGADTQYF
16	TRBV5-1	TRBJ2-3	CASSLGEGVGTDTQYF